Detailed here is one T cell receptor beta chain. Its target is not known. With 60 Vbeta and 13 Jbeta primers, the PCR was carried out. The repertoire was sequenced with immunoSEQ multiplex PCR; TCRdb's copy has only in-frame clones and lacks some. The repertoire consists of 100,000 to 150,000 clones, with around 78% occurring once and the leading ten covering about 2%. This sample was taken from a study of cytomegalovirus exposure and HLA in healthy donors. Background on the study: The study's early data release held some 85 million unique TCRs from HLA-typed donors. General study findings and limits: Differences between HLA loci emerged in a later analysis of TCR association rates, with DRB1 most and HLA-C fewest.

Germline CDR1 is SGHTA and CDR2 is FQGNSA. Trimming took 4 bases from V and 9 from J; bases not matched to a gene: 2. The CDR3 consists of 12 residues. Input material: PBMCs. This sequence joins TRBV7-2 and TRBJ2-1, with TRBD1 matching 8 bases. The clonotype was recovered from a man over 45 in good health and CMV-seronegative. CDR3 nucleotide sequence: TGTGCCAGCAGCTGGACAGGGCTTGAGCAGTTCTTC. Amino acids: CASSWTGLEQFF.